Given below is one TCR beta chain in context. This CDR3 has 16 residues. Per germline, CDR1 LNHDA and CDR2 SQIVND (reference sequence). The V segment lost 7 bases and the J segment 4 bases; nucleotides outside the gene matches: 11. Libraries were prepared by immunoSEQ multiplex PCR; TCRdb keeps only in-frame clonotypes and omits some of them. The sample lists more than 350,000 clones, 89% occurring once. The data were taken from a study of blood T cell repertoires in COVID-19. This chain links TRBV19 with TRBJ2-1; TRBD2 matches 9 bases. This TCR was recovered from a woman aged 30 to 39 with COVID-19, enrolled during active disease. Specimen: peripheral blood. The CDR3 region is CASTRSRTSAYNEQFF. In DNA, the CDR3 is TGTGCCAGTACCCGAAGCAGGACTAGCGCGTACAATGAGCAGTTCTTC.